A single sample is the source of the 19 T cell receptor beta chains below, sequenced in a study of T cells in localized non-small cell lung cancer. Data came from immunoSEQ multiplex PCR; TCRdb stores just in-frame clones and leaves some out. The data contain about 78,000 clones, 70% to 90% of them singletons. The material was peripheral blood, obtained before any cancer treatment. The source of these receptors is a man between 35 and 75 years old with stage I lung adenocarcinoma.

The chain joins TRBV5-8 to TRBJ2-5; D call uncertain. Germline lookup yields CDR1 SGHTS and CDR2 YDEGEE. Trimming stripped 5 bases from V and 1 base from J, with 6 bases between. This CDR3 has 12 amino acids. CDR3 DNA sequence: TGTGCCAGCAGACAGATCCAAGAGACCCAGTACTTC. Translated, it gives CASRQIQETQYF.

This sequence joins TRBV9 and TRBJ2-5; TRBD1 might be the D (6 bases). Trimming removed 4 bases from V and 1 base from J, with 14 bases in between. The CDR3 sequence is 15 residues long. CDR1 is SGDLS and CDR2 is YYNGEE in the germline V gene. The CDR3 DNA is TGTGCCAGCAGCCGCCTCCAGGGGCGCCAAGAGACCCAGTACTTC. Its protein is CASSRLQGRQETQYF.

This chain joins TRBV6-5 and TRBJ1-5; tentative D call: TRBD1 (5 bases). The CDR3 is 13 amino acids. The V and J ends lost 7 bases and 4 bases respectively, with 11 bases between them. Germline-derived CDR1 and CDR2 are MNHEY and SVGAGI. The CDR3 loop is CASIRVQNQPQHF. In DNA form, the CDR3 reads TGTGCCAGCATCAGGGTTCAGAATCAGCCCCAGCATTTT.

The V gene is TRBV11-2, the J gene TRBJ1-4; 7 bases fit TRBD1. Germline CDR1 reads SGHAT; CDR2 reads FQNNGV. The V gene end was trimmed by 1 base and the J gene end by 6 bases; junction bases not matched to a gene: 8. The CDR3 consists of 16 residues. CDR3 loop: CASSLAPTGSYEKLFF. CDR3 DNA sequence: TGTGCCAGCAGCTTAGCCCCGACAGGGAGCTATGAAAAACTGTTTTTT.

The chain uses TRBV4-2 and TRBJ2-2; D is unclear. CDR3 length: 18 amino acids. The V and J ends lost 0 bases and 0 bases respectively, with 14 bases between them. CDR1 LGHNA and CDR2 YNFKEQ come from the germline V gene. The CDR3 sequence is CASSQDYGYKANTGELFF. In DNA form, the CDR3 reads TGTGCCAGCAGCCAAGACTACGGATATAAGGCGAACACCGGGGAGCTGTTTTTT.

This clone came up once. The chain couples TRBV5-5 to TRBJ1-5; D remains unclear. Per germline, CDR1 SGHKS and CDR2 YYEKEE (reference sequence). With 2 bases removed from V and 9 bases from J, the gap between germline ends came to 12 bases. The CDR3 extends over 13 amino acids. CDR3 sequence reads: CASSFDPTLPQHF. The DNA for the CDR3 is TGTGCCAGCAGCTTTGATCCTACTCTGCCCCAGCATTTT.

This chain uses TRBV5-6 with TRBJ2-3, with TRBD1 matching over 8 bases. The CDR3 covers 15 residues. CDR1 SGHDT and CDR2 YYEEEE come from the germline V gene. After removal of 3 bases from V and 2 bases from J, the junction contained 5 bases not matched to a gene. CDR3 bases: TGTGCCAGCAGCTACCGACAGGGGAACACAGATACGCAGTATTTT. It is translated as CASSYRQGNTDTQYF.

The CDR3 region is CASSQLGQGHNTEAFF. For the CDR3, the DNA is TGTGCCAGCAGTCAGCTTGGACAGGGCCATAACACTGAAGCTTTCTTT. This rearrangement joins TRBV27 to TRBJ1-1; 8 bases match TRBD1. Germline-derived CDR1 and CDR2 are MNHEY and SMNVEV (reference sequence). This CDR3 is 16 amino acids long. V lost 5 bases, J lost 2 bases, and 10 bases stayed unmatched.

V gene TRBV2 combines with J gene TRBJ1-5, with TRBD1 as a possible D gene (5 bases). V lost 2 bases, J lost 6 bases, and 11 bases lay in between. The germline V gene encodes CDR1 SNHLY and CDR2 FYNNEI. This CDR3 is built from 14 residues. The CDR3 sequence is CASSERRGGQPQHF. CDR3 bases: TGTGCCAGCAGTGAAAGGCGGGGCGGTCAGCCCCAGCATTTT.

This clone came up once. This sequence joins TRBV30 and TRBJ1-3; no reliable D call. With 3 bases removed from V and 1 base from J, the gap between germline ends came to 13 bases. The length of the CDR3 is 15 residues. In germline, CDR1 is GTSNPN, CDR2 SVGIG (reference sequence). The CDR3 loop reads CAWSGQFGSGNTIYF. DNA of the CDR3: TGTGCCTGGAGCGGCCAGTTCGGATCTGGAAACACCATATATTTT.

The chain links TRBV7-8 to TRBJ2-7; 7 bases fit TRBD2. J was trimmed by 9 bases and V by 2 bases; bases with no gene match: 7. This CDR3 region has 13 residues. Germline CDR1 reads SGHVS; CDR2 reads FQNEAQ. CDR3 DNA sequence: TGTGCCAGCAGCTTACAGTGGGAGGGAGGGCAGTACTTC. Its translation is CASSLQWEGGQYF.

DNA for the CDR3: TGTGCCAGCAGCGTCCGCGACAGGGAGGACTATGGCTACACCTTC. It specifies CASSVRDREDYGYTF. This chain uses TRBV9 with TRBJ1-2; 7 nucleotides line up with TRBD1. The CDR3 has 15 amino acids. Trimming cost V 2 bases and J 3 bases; bases outside gene matches: 7. Germline lookup yields CDR1 SGDLS and CDR2 YYNGEE.

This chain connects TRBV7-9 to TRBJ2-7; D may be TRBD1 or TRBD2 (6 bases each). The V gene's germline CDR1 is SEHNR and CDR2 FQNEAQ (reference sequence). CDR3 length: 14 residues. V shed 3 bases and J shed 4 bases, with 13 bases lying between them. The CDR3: CASSFNKGGYEQYF. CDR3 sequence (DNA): TGTGCCAGCAGCTTCAACAAGGGGGGATACGAGCAGTACTTC.

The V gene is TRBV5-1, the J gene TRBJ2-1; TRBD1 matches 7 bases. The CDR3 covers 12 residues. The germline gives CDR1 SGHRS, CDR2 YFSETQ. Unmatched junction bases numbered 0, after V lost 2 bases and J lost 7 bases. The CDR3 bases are TGCGCCAGCAGCTTACAGGGGAATGAGCAGTTCTTC. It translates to CASSLQGNEQFF.

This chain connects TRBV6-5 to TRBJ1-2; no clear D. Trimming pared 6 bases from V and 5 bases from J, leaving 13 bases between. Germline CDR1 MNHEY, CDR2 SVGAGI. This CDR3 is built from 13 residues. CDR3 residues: CASRLTSVYGYTF. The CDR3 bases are TGTGCCAGCAGATTGACAAGTGTTTATGGCTACACCTTC.

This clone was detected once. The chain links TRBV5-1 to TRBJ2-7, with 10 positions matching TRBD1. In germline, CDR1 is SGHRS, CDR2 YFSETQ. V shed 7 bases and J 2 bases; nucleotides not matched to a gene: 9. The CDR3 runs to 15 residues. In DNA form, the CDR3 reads TGCGCCAGCTACCGGGACAGGGGTTCAGCCTACGAGCAGTACTTC. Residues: CASYRDRGSAYEQYF.

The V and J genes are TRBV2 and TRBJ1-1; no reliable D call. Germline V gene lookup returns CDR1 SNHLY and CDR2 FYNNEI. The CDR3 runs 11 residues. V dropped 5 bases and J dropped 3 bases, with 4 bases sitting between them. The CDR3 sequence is CASSMYTEAFF. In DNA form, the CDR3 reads TGTGCCAGCAGTATGTACACTGAAGCTTTCTTT.

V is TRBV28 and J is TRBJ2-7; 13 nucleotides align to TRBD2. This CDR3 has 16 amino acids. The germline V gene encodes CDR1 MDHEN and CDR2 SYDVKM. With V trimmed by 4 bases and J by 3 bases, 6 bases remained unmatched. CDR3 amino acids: CASSSGLAGEHYEQYF. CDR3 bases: TGTGCCAGCAGTTCTGGACTAGCGGGAGAACACTACGAGCAGTACTTC.

CDR3 loop: CASSPGLAGLETQYF. The DNA for the CDR3 is TGTGCCAGCTCACCAGGACTAGCGGGGTTAGAGACCCAGTACTTC. The V gene is TRBV18, the J gene TRBJ2-5, with 12 nucleotides matching TRBD2. V was pared by 2 bases and J by 4 bases, with 2 bases of the junction left unmatched. The CDR3 is 15 residues long. The germline V gene has CDR1 KGHSH and CDR2 LQKENI.